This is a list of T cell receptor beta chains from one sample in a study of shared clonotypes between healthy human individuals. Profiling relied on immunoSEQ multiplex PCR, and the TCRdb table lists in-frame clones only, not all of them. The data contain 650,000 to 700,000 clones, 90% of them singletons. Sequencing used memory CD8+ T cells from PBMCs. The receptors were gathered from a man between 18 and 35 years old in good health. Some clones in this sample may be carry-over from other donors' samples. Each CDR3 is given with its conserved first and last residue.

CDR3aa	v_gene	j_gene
CASSSPEGWRNEQFF	TRBV27	TRBJ2-1
CAISEMTGANTEAFF	TRBV10-3	TRBJ1-1
CASSFNRIPQENTIYF	TRBV19	TRBJ1-3
CASKAGDSYEQYF	TRBV5-1	TRBJ2-7
CASSVAGVPGGGYTF	TRBV9	TRBJ1-2
CASSDREPYGYTF	TRBV19	TRBJ1-2
CASSSSGQRMNTEAFF	TRBV5-1	TRBJ1-1
CASSSMRGLGGETQYF	TRBV5-1	TRBJ2-5
CASSPRQDSYEQYF	TRBV27	TRBJ2-7
CASSIGTGAGVDEQYF	TRBV19	TRBJ2-7
CASSPLGTTYEQYF	TRBV7-8	.
CASSDGVTYEQYF	TRBV10-2	TRBJ2-7
CASSSLGITEAFF	TRBV7-2	TRBJ1-1
CASSLNGYEQYF	TRBV7-9	TRBJ2-7
CASSSGTGGNTGELFF	TRBV11-2	TRBJ2-2
CASSLRGASGNTIYF	TRBV27	TRBJ1-3
CASSLLNEQFF	TRBV27	TRBJ2-1
CASSLDTYNEQFF	TRBV19	TRBJ2-1
CASSLQGSREVSYEQYF	TRBV27	TRBJ2-7
CASRMGTYYNEQFF	TRBV27	TRBJ2-1
CSVEATSGKASYEQYF	TRBV29-1	TRBJ2-7
CASSQLAGKETQYF	TRBV9	TRBJ2-5
CASSLLQENTGELFF	TRBV27	TRBJ2-2
CASGPGGATELIF	TRBV27	TRBJ1-1
CASRPSGGYTDTQYF	TRBV9	TRBJ2-3
CASSLGEGRNYGYTF	TRBV28	TRBJ1-2
CATSIHPGQGEYGYTF	TRBV15	TRBJ1-2
CASSLEGYQETQYF	TRBV13	TRBJ2-5
CASTYRGLNTEAFF	TRBV19	TRBJ1-1
CASSRWTVNYGYTF	TRBV5-1	TRBJ1-2
CASSLLLAGVADTQYF	TRBV5-1	TRBJ2-3
CASSLGPRGEDEKLFF	TRBV7-9	TRBJ1-4
CASSVGGTGGYEKLFF	TRBV9	TRBJ1-4
CASGQGAYNEQFF	TRBV27	TRBJ2-1
CASSLITGTDMYGYTF	TRBV4-3	TRBJ1-2
CASRPGVMNTEAFF	TRBV27	TRBJ1-1
CASSATSGPQGVGYEQYF	TRBV2	TRBJ2-7
CASSHPPWGNTEAFF	TRBV14	TRBJ1-1
CASSSGGGYTF	TRBV5-6	TRBJ1-2
CASSADRRNTEAFF	TRBV11-3	TRBJ1-1
CASRETGELFF	TRBV19	TRBJ2-2
CASSWDSGELFF	TRBV7-9	TRBJ2-2
CASSPDRIYNEKLFF	TRBV5-1	TRBJ1-4
CASSSLPPGLAVYEQYF	TRBV7-6	TRBJ2-7
CASQNRPDEQYF	TRBV6-1	TRBJ2-7
CASSRLAGNEQFF	TRBV27	TRBJ2-1
CASSFPRTGNTGELFF	TRBV7-2	TRBJ2-2
CASSLWAGGLNTEAFF	TRBV27	TRBJ1-1